Listed here are 15 T cell receptor beta chains from one sample, sequenced in a study of T cell repertoires in cytomegalovirus infection. Each CDR3 protein is one row after TCRdb ran MiXCR on the reads. Of approximately 190,000 distinct CDR3 sequences in the sample, approximately 28% were seen once. Sequences were obtained from PBMCs. All receptors derive from a human donor in good health (CMV status not recorded). Some clones in this sample may be carry-over from other donors' samples.

This clonotype was observed at least ten times. This chain uses TRBV7-2 with TRBJ1-2, with TRBD1 as a possible D gene (5 bases). V dropped 0 bases and J dropped 8 bases, with 10 bases sitting between them. The CDR3 is 13 residues long. Germline CDR1 SGHTA, CDR2 FQGNSA. This CDR3 reads CASSLAGRDGYTF. For the CDR3, the DNA is TGTGCCAGCAGCTTAGCGGGCAGGGACGGCTACACCTTC.

There are a few counts of this clonotype. The chain combines TRBV20-1 with TRBJ1-4; D may be TRBD1 (5 bases). The V end lost 5 bases, the J end lost 5 bases, and 12 bases lay between the germline ends. The CDR3 loop spans 13 amino acids. CDR1 and CDR2 from the germline V gene are DFQATT and SNEGSKA (reference sequence). The CDR3 region has the DNA TGCAGTGCTTTGGGGCAGACAAATGAAAAACTGTTTTTT. This gives the protein CSALGQTNEKLFF.

This clonotype has more than one count but fewer than ten. This sequence joins TRBV12-3 or TRBV12-4 and TRBJ2-3, with TRBD2 matching over 10 bases. J lost 0 bases, V lost 5 bases, and 8 bases had no gene match. The CDR3 is made up of 17 amino acids. The CDR3 spells CASSVSGGKYSTDTQYF. The CDR3 DNA reads TGTGCCAGCAGTGTTAGCGGGGGGAAGTATAGCACAGATACGCAGTATTTT.

V is TRBV5-6 and J is TRBJ2-5, with 8 bases matching TRBD2. Per germline, CDR1 SGHDT and CDR2 YYEEEE. The CDR3 is 16 amino acids. After removal of 3 bases from V and 4 bases from J, the junction contained 11 bases not matched to a gene. The CDR3 loop is CASSSRGGAYGETQYF. DNA of the CDR3: TGTGCCAGCAGCTCCCGGGGGGGCGCGTATGGAGAGACCCAGTACTTC. The full variable domain, in which reference TRBV5-6 and TRBJ2-5 provide the parts outside the CDR3, is DAGVTQSPTHLIKTRGQQVTLRCSPKSGHDTVSWYQQALGQGPQFIFQYYEEEERQRGNFPDRFSGHQFPNYSSELNVNALLLGDSALYLCASSSRGGAYGETQYFGPGTRLLVL.

The table lists this clonotype with many counts. This chain connects TRBV7-3 to TRBJ2-1, with TRBD2 matching 7 bases. Germline V lookup: CDR1 SGHTA, CDR2 FQGTGA. The CDR3 totals 12 residues. The junction had 2 bases not matched to a gene; V was cut back by 3 bases and J by 9 bases. The CDR3 loop reads CASSLGEGEQFF. For the CDR3, the DNA is TGTGCCAGCAGCTTGGGGGAGGGTGAGCAGTTCTTC.

The rearrangement links TRBV3-1 to TRBJ1-1; D is perhaps TRBD1 (5 bases). The V gene's germline CDR1 is LGHDT and CDR2 YNNKEL (reference sequence). The CDR3 is made up of 17 amino acids. Trimming shortened V by 0 bases and J by 4 bases, and 18 bases separated the two germline ends. In DNA, the CDR3 is TGTGCCAGCAGCCAAGATCTCGGGACTGCCTCGGGCACTGAAGCTTTCTTT. Its protein product is CASSQDLGTASGTEAFF.

This clonotype was counted at least ten times. The chain couples TRBV7-8 to TRBJ1-2, with 9 bases fitting TRBD1. Trimming took 1 base from V and 4 from J; bases not matched to a gene: 1. CDR1 is SGHVS and CDR2 is FQNEAQ in the germline V gene. The CDR3 is 14 residues long. The CDR3 loop reads CASSLGDRAYGYTF. Written as DNA, the CDR3 is TGTGCCAGCAGCTTAGGGGACAGGGCCTATGGCTACACCTTC.

This clonotype was detected a few times. This chain uses TRBV18 with TRBJ1-5; 8 bases are shared with TRBD1. The CDR3 runs to 14 residues. V was clipped by 6 bases and J by 8 bases; unmatched bases: 9. The germline V gene has CDR1 KGHSH and CDR2 LQKENI. This CDR3 is CASSPAGGGEPQHF. For the CDR3, the DNA is TGTGCCAGCTCCCCCGCAGGGGGCGGGGAGCCCCAGCATTTT.

Many counts were recorded for this clonotype. The genes are TRBV2 and TRBJ1-2; a possible D gene is TRBD1 (6 bases). V was trimmed by 4 bases and J by 0 bases, leaving 9 bases between them. The germline gives CDR1 SNHLY, CDR2 FYNNEI. This CDR3 has 14 amino acids. CDR3 sequence reads: CASSGQVSNYGYTF. The CDR3 nucleotides are TGTGCCAGCAGTGGACAGGTTTCTAACTATGGCTACACCTTC. The whole variable domain, filled in from reference TRBV2 and TRBJ1-2, reads EPEVTQTPSHQVTQMGQEVILRCVPISNHLYFYWYRQILGQKVEFLVSFYNNEISEKSEIFDDQFSVERPDGSNFTLKIRSTKLEDSAMYFCASSGQVSNYGYTFGSGTRLTVV.

This rearrangement joins TRBV7-2 to TRBJ1-2; D remains unclear. This CDR3 spans 14 amino acids. Trimming took 2 bases from V and 7 from J, leaving 14 bases between them. Germline values: CDR1 SGHTA, CDR2 FQGNSA. The CDR3 sequence is CASSLMRISGGYTF. The DNA for the CDR3 is TGTGCCAGCAGCTTAATGCGAATTTCCGGTGGCTACACCTTC. Combining the CDR3 with reference TRBV7-2 and TRBJ1-2 gives the whole variable domain GAGVSQSPSNKVTEKGKDVELRCDPISGHTALYWYRQSLGQGLEFLIYFQGNSAPDKSGLPSDRFSAERTGGSVSTLTIQRTQQEDSAVYLCASSLMRISGGYTFGSGTRLTVV.

The rearrangement uses TRBV7-9 and TRBJ1-1, with D unclear. This CDR3 comprises 14 residues. The V gene lost 2 bases and the J gene lost 1 base, with 8 bases spanning the gap. Germline V gene data show CDR1 as SEHNR and CDR2 as FQNEAQ (reference sequence). CDR3 in DNA: TGTGCCAGCAGCTTACGCCCAGAGAACACTGAAGCTTTCTTT. It is translated as CASSLRPENTEAFF.

The chain joins TRBV2 to TRBJ2-5; D ambiguous. Germline-derived CDR1 and CDR2 are SNHLY and FYNNEI. Trimming took 7 bases from V and 3 from J, leaving 12 bases between them. The length of the CDR3 is 13 residues. The CDR3 DNA follows: TGTGCCAGCATTGGTAGCCCCAAAGAGACCCAGTACTTC. This gives the protein CASIGSPKETQYF.

This clonotype was detected only a few times. The chain recombines TRBV7-2 with TRBJ2-3; the match to TRBD2 covers 7 bases. Unmatched junction bases numbered 6, after V lost 4 bases and J lost 2 bases. This CDR3 comprises 15 residues. Germline CDR1 is SGHTA and CDR2 is FQGNSA. The CDR3 here is CASSSLAVSTDTQYF. Written as DNA, the CDR3 is TGTGCCAGCAGCTCCCTAGCGGTCTCCACAGATACGCAGTATTTT.

The genes are TRBV6-1 and TRBJ1-1; perhaps TRBD1 as D (5 bases). The CDR3 has 18 amino acids. The V end was cut by 7 bases, the J end by 3 bases, with 27 bases between. Germline-derived CDR1 and CDR2 are MNHNS and SASEGT. CDR3 in DNA: TGTGCCAGCATCCCTAGGGGAGTTCGAGGGCGCAAGGACACTGAAGCTTTCTTT. Translating gives CASIPRGVRGRKDTEAFF.

This clonotype is labeled as medium-sized. The chain combines TRBV11-2 with TRBJ2-7; D not resolved. V was clipped by 3 bases and J by 0 bases, with 12 bases between them. This CDR3 is built from 15 residues. The germline gives CDR1 SGHAT, CDR2 FQNNGV. The CDR3 DNA reads TGTGCCAGCAGCTTCCGGGCAGACCTCTCCTACGAGCAGTACTTC. It codes for CASSFRADLSYEQYF.